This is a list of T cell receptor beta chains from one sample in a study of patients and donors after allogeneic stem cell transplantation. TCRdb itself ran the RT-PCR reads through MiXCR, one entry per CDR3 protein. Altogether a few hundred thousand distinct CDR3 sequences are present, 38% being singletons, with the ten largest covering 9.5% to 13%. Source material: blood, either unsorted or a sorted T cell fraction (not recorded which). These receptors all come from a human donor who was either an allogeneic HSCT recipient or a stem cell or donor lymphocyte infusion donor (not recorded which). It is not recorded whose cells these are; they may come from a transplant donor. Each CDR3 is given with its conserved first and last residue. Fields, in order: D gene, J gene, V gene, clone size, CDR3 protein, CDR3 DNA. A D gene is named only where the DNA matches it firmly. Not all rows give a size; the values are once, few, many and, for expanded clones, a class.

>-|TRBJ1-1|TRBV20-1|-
CSAPGSMNTEAFF
TGCAGTGCTCCGGGATCTATGAACACTGAAGCTTTCTTT
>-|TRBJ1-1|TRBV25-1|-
CASSEAGNTEAFF
TGTGCCAGCAGTGAAGCAGGGAACACTGAAGCTTTCTTT
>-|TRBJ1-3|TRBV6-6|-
CASSYSRRSSGNTIYF
TGTGCCAGCAGTTACTCGCGCAGATCCTCTGGAAACACCATATATTTT
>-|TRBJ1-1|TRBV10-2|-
CASSIMNTEAFF
TGCGCCAGCTCCATTATGAACACTGAAGCTTTCTTT
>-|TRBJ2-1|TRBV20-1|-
CSARGPWGSSYNEQFF
TGCAGTGCTAGGGGCCCTTGGGGGTCTTCCTACAATGAGCAGTTCTTC
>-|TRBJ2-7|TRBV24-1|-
CATSDFRPYEQYF
TGTGCCACCAGTGATTTTCGCCCTTACGAGCAGTACTTC
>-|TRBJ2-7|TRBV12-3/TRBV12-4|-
CASSFDGKDYEQYF
TGTGCCAGCAGTTTTGACGGGAAGGACTACGAGCAGTACTTC
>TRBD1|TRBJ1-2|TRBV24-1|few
CATSDPRTGGHGYTF
TGTGCCACCAGTGATCCCAGGACAGGGGGCCATGGCTACACCTTC
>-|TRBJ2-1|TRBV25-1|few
CASSEFFSVQEQFF
TGTGCCAGCAGTGAATTTTTTTCTGTACAGGAGCAGTTCTTC
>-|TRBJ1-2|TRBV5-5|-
CASSEMDTDNYGYTF
TGTGCCAGCAGCGAGATGGACACGGATAACTATGGCTACACCTTC
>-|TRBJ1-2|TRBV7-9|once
CASSLTGAEAGYTF
TGTGCCAGCAGCTTAACCGGGGCTGAAGCTGGCTACACCTTC
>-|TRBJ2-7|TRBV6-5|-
CASSSTRVTSYEQYF
TGTGCCAGCAGTTCGACGAGGGTAACCTCCTACGAGCAGTACTTC
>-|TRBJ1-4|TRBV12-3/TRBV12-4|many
CASSLGTISEKLFF
TGTGCCAGCAGTTTAGGGACGATAAGCGAAAAACTGTTTTTT
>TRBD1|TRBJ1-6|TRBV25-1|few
CASSETKTGTNSPLHF
TGTGCCAGCAGTGAAACAAAGACAGGGACGAATTCACCCCTCCACTTT
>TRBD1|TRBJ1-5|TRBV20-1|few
CSARPDRDFQPQHF
TGCAGTGCTAGACCCGACAGGGACTTTCAGCCCCAGCATTTT
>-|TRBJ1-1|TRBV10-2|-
CASPPGGRASLNTEAFF
TGCGCCAGCCCTCCCGGGGGGCGGGCGTCCCTGAACACTGAAGCTTTCTTT
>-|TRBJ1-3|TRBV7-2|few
CASSLGRENTIYF
TGTGCCAGCAGCTTAGGGCGGGAGAATACCATATATTTT
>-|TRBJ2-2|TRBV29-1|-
CSVARDTIAGELFF
TGCAGCGTTGCGCGGGACACCATAGCCGGGGAGCTGTTTTTT
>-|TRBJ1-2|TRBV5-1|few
CASSIDSHYGYTF
TGCGCCAGCAGCATTGACAGTCACTATGGCTACACCTTC
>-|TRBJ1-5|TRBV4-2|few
CASSQDNSNQPQHF
TGTGCCAGCAGCCAAGACAACAGCAATCAGCCCCAGCATTTT
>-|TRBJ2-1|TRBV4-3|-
CASSHRVRDEQFF
TGCGCCAGCAGCCACAGGGTCAGGGATGAGCAGTTCTTC
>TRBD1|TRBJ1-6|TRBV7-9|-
CASSLNRGSNSPLHF
TGTGCCAGCAGCTTGAACAGGGGGAGTAATTCACCCCTCCACTTT
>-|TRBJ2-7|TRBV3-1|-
CASSQDPGQRDF
TGTGCCAGCAGCCAAGATCCGGGACAGCGGGACTTC
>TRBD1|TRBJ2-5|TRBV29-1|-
CSVEGDRGRKTQYF
TGCAGCGTTGAAGGGGACAGGGGGCGGAAGACCCAGTACTTC
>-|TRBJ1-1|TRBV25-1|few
CASVSLSETEAFF
TGTGCCAGCGTTAGCTTGTCAGAGACTGAAGCTTTCTTT
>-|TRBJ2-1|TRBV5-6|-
CASSGGPSIRNEQFF
TGTGCCAGCAGCGGGGGACCGAGTATACGCAATGAGCAGTTCTTC
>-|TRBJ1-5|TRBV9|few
CASSAGFGQPQHF
TGTGCCAGCAGCGCAGGGTTCGGTCAGCCCCAGCATTTT
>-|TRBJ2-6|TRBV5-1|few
CASSLGQAFSGANVLTF
TGCGCCAGCAGCTTGGGACAGGCGTTCTCTGGGGCCAACGTCCTGACTTTC
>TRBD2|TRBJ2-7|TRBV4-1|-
CASSPGRNGYEQYF
TGCGCCAGCAGCCCCGGGAGGAACGGCTACGAGCAGTACTTC
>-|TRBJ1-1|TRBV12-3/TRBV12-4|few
CASSFSRASTEAFF
TGTGCCAGCAGTTTCTCGAGGGCTTCGACTGAAGCTTTCTTT
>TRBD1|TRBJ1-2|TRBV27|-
CASRPGTGVYGYTF
TGTGCCAGCAGGCCCGGGACAGGGGTCTATGGCTACACCTTC
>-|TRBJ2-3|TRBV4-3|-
CASSQALRGGGTDTQYF
TGCGCCAGCAGCCAAGCGCTTAGAGGAGGCGGCACAGATACGCAGTATTTT
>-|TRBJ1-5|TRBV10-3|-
CAISGMGDQPQHF
TGTGCCATCAGTGGAATGGGGGACCAGCCCCAGCATTTT
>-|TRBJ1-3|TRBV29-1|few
CSVQDGGNTIYF
TGCAGCGTCCAGGACGGTGGAAACACCATATATTTT
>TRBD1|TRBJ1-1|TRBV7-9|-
CASSPVHRGTEAFF
TGTGCCAGCAGCCCGGTCCACAGGGGCACTGAAGCTTTCTTT
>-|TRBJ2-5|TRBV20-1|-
CSARAAPRQETQYF
TGCAGTGCTAGAGCAGCCCCCCGGCAAGAGACCCAGTACTTC
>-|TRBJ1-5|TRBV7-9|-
CASSLQGGPQHF
TGTGCCAGCAGCTTACAGGGAGGGCCCCAGCATTTT
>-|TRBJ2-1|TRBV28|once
CASTGPGGQFF
TGTGCCAGCACCGGACCAGGTGGGCAGTTCTTC
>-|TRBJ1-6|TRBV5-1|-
CASSLRDPGEKLHF
TGCGCCAGCAGCTTGAGGGATCCCGGTGAAAAACTCCACTTT
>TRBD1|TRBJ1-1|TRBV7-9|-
CASSSGQGANEAFF
TGTGCCAGCAGCTCTGGACAGGGGGCGAATGAAGCTTTCTTT
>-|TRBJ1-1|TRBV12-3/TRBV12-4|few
CASSLPDNYDHTEAFF
TGTGCCAGCAGTTTACCCGACAATTATGATCACACTGAAGCTTTCTTT
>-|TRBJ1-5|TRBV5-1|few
CASSLSGDSNQPQHF
TGCGCCAGCAGCTTGTCGGGGGATAGCAATCAGCCCCAGCATTTT
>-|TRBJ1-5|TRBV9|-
CASSVGGNSNQPQHF
TGTGCCAGCAGCGTAGGCGGGAATAGCAATCAGCCCCAGCATTTT
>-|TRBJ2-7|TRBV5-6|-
CASSLAPAGTLDEQYF
TGTGCCAGCAGCTTGGCCCCGGCGGGAACGCTGGACGAGCAGTACTTC
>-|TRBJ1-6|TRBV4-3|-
CASSQEPGTQGSPLHF
TGCGCCAGCAGCCAAGAGCCCGGGACCCAGGGTTCACCCCTCCACTTT
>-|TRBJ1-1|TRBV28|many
CASGLVRPLGTEAFF
TGTGCCAGCGGGCTTGTCAGACCTCTCGGCACTGAAGCTTTCTTT
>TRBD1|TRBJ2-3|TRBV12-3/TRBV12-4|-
CASSSPTGVADTQYF
TGTGCCAGCAGCTCACCCACAGGGGTCGCAGATACGCAGTATTTT
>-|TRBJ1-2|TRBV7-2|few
CASSLNRAYEATF
TGTGCCAGCAGCTTAAACAGGGCATACGAAGCCACCTTC
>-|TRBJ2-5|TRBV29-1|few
CSVRFQGWETQYF
TGCAGCGTACGATTTCAGGGGTGGGAGACCCAGTACTTC
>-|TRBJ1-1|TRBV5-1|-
CASYRIRGGNTEAFF
TGCGCCAGCTACCGGATTCGAGGCGGGAACACTGAAGCTTTCTTT
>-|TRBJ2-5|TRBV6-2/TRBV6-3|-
CASSSRRETQYF
TGTGCCAGCAGTTCCAGAAGAGAGACCCAGTACTTC
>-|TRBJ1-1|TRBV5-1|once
CASSIQGEAFF
TGCGCCAGCAGCATACAGGGTGAAGCTTTCTTT
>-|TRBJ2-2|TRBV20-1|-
CSANMPVVGTGELFF
TGCAGTGCCAACATGCCGGTAGTGGGCACCGGGGAGCTGTTTTTT
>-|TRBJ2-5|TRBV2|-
CASDRYQETQYF
TGTGCCAGCGACAGGTACCAAGAGACCCAGTACTTC
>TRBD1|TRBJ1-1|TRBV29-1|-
CSVARTGGNTEAFF
TGCAGCGTCGCCAGGACAGGGGGGAACACTGAAGCTTTCTTT
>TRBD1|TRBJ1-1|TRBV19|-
CASSIASGTGGTEAFF
TGTGCCAGTAGTATAGCTTCTGGGACAGGGGGAACTGAAGCTTTCTTT
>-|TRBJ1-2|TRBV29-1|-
CSVALYYGYTF
TGCAGCGTCGCCCTGTACTATGGCTACACCTTC
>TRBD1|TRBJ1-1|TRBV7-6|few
CASSMGQTFPEAFF
TGTGCCAGCAGCATGGGACAGACCTTTCCTGAAGCTTTCTTT
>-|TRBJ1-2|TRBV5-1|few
CASSLEGPDYGYTF
TGCGCCAGCAGCTTAGAGGGGCCGGACTATGGCTACACCTTC
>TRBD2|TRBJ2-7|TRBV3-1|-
CASSRGTRHEQYF
TGTGCCAGCAGCCGCGGGACTAGGCACGAGCAGTACTTC